Sequencing of this TCR beta chain was carried out in a study of T cells in Graves' hyperthyroidism and ophthalmopathy. This clonotype was counted many times. V trimming: 2 bases; J trimming: 5 bases; junction bases outside the gene matches: 4. The germline V gene encodes CDR1 SGHRS and CDR2 YFSETQ. CDR3 length: 14 amino acids. The TCR beta CDR3 regions underwent amplification using RNA transcripts as the source. The primer set for the first-round RT-PCR of the TCR CDR3 was HTBI. TCRdb reprocessed the multiplex PCR reads with MiXCR, giving one entry per CDR3 protein. This table holds about 510,000 distinct CDR3 sequences, over 45% found once.

This receptor was taken from an adult woman with Graves' disease, either hyperthyroidism or ophthalmopathy (not recorded which). Sequenced material: peripheral blood or thyroid tissue (not recorded which). The chain recombines TRBV5-1 with TRBJ2-7; 10 bases line up with TRBD1. DNA for the CDR3: TGCGCCAGCAGCTTAGGGGACAGGGGCCACGAGCAGTACTTC. Its translation: CASSLGDRGHEQYF.